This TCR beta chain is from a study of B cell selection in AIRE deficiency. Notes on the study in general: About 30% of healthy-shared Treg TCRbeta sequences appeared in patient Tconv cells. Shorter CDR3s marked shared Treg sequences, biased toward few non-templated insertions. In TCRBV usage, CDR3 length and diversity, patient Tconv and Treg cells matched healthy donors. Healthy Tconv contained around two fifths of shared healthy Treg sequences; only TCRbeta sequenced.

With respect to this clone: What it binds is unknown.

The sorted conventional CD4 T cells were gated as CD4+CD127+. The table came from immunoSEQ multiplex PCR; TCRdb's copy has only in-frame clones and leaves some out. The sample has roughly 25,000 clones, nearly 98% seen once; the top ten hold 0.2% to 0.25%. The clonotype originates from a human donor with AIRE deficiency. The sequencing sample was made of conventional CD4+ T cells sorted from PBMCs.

CDR3 sequence: CASSPRQGTTDTQYF. The CDR3 DNA reads as TGTGCCAGCAGCCCAAGACAGGGGACCACAGATACGCAGTATTTT. This chain joins TRBV4-2 and TRBJ2-3; 8 nucleotides line up with TRBD1. The CDR3 loop spans 15 amino acids. Germline lookup yields CDR1 LGHNA and CDR2 YNFKEQ. J gave up 2 bases and V 4 bases, and 5 bases lay outside the gene matches.